The clone carrying this T cell receptor (beta chain) was recorded at least ten times. As yet, its antigen is unknown. This entry belongs to a study of neurological immune-mediated disorders. The study's findings and limits: It was HTLV-1-associated myelopathy that showed the most TCR clonal expansion, while multiple sclerosis showed the least, falling below healthy controls. Private repertoires in all groups were suggested by the absence of shared CDR3 amino acid sequences among expanded clones across subjects.

The CDR3 runs to 16 residues. Germline loops: CDR1 DFQATT, CDR2 SNEGSKA (reference sequence). Losses at the gene ends were 3 bases for V and 5 bases for J; bases not matched to a gene: 10. The yield of each sequencing run was over 160 million TCR-beta sequences from 15-18 subjects. MiXCR, applied by TCRdb to the 5' RACE reads, yields one record per CDR3 protein. The table has roughly 100,000 distinct CDR3 sequences, under 14% seen once; the top ten hold under 4%. Time point meaning: longitudinal time-point 3. It was from 2 million PBMCs stored at -80 C that the unsorted libraries were obtained. The receptor was isolated from a female donor with HTLV-1-associated myelopathy (HAM/TSP). The sequenced material came from PBMCs. This chain joins TRBV20-1 and TRBJ2-3; 11 bases agree with TRBD2. As DNA, the CDR3 is TGCAGTGCTAGTCGTAGCGGGGGGGCCTTAGGAGATACGCAGTATTTT. As protein: CSASRSGGALGDTQYF.